The text below deals with one T cell receptor beta chain. Its target antigen remains unknown. No much larger clone is present one base from it, and per-base qualities are unavailable. At the junction V is shortened by 5 bases and J by 7 bases, with 14 bases in between. The CDR3 holds 13 amino acids from the cysteine to the phenylalanine. Of the read, only the CDR3 DNA is kept; its 39 bases are in frame from base 1. CDR1 is given as LGHNT and CDR2 as FRNRAP, both from the germline V gene. The entry originates in a study of graft-versus-host responses after intestinal transplantation (TCRdb year 2021). The study in broad terms: The transplants that recipients received were multivisceral, liver-intestinal, or isolated intestinal. Bulk TCR-beta CDR3 sequencing was used to track graft-versus-host and host-versus-graft alloreactive T cell clones in the graft, circulation and bone marrow after intestinal transplantation. The cohort enrolled about two dozen intestinal transplant recipients, one of whom was a retransplant, and 3 patients without pretransplant specimens were excluded. To identify alloreactive clones, pre-transplant mixed lymphocyte reaction products were sequenced and then compared with unstimulated pre-transplant donor and recipient T cells. Rather than going through the commercial service, samples from three later patients were sequenced in-house on an Illumina MiSeq and processed with MiXCR. Every recipient was given anti-thymocyte globulin induction, followed by 3 to 4 years of maintenance tacrolimus and steroids. Donor T cell macrochimerism was defined as a peak of at least 4% donor T cells among recipient peripheral blood mononuclear cells. General study outcomes and caveats: The conclusions were limited by the relatively low number and heterogeneity of the intestinal transplant patients. Patients with donor T cell macrochimerism had high GvH to HvG T cell clonal ratios in their allografts. Early after transplant, peak levels of circulating GvH clones were found to be associated with declines in HvG clones. GvH clones were detected in recipient bone marrow, and some of these GvH clones were observed earlier in ileal mucosa or blood, consistent with an intestinal mucosal origin.

The time point tag for this specimen amounts to: cells obtained before transplantation from donor or recipient. CD3+CD4+ and CD3+CD8+ populations were FACS-sorted from unstimulated pre-transplant donor and recipient cells taken from spleen or lymph nodes. Library method: the immunoSEQ multiplex PCR assay. In most patients, genomic DNA was isolated using the Qiagen DNeasy Blood and Tissue Kit and sent frozen to Adaptive Biotechnologies for TCR sequencing. High-throughput TCR-beta CDR3 sequencing of genomic DNA from most patients was performed by Adaptive Biotechnologies. For the original study's pipeline: TCR sequencing data for 15 to 20 patients were retrieved from Adaptive's ImmunoSEQ software; a few other patients were processed with MiXCR and VDJtools. To correct CD4 versus CD8 sorting errors, any sequence found in both subsets at a frequency ratio below 5:1 was removed. Because the origin of CDR3 nucleotide sequences shared between donor and recipient could not be assigned, those sequences were removed. Alloreactive clones required at least 2-fold expansion over unstimulated cells and minimum CFSE-low frequency of 0.002% (template counts) or 0.001% (read counts). Mappable clones were those detected in sequenced pre-transplant spleen, lymph node, or MLR CFSE-low populations of the donor or recipient. The cumulative frequency of alloreactive clones was calculated as a percentage of all sequences, weighted by copy number. TCRdb's version of the immuneACCESS table is confined to in-frame rearrangements and falls short of the full clone set. An unresolved V gene accounts for under half of the shortfall where checked; the remainder is of unknown origin. V and J calls and clone size come straight from that table; D and trimming were deduced from the DNA. This sample is represented by fewer than 130,000 clones; over 85% of them were singletons. The top ten hold roughly 0.5% of the sample.

The TCR was taken from a human donor who received an intestinal transplant. Sequences were derived from unstimulated CD8+ T cells sorted from spleen or lymph node cells, sampled before intestinal transplant. The V gene is TRBV12-5 and the J gene is TRBJ1-1; the best D guess is TRBD1, with 6 bases matching. For the CDR3, the sequence is CASGEGHQIEAFF. The DNA sequence reads TGTGCTAGTGGTGAGGGACACCAGATTGAAGCTTTCTTT. Extended through the reference TRBV12-5 and TRBJ1-1 proteins, this CDR3 yields the full variable domain: DARVTQTPRHKVTEMGQEVTMRCQPILGHNTVFWYRQTMMQGLELLAYFRNRAPLDDSGMPKDRFSAEMPDATLATLKIQPSEPRDSAVYFCASGEGHQIEAFFGQGTRLTVV.